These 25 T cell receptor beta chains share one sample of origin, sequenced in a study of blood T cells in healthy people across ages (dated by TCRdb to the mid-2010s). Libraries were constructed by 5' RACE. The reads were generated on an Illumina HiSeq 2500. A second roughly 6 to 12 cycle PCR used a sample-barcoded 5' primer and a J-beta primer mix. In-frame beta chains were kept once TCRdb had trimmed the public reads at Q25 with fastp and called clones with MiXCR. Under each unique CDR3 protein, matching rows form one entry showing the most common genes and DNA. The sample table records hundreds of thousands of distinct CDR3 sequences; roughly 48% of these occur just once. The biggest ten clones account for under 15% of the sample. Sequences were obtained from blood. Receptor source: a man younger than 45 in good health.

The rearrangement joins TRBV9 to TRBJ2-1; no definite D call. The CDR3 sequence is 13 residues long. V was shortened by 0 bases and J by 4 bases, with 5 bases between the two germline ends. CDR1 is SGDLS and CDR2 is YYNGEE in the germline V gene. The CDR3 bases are TGTGCCAGCAGCGTAGAAGATTACAATGAGCAGTTCTTC. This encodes CASSVEDYNEQFF.

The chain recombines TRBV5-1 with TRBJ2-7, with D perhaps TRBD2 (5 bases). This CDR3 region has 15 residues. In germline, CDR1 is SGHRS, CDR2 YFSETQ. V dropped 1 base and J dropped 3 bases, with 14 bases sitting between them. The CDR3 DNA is TGCGCCAGCAGCTTGTCCCCCGGGGTTAGCTACGAGCAGTACTTC. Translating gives CASSLSPGVSYEQYF.

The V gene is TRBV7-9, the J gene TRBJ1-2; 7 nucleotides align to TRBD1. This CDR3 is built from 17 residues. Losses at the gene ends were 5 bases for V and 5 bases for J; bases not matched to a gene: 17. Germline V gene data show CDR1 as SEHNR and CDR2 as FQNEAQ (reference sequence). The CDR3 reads CASSHLNRGKGLYGYTF. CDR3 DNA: TGTGCCAGCAGCCACTTAAACAGGGGAAAGGGGCTATATGGCTACACCTTC.

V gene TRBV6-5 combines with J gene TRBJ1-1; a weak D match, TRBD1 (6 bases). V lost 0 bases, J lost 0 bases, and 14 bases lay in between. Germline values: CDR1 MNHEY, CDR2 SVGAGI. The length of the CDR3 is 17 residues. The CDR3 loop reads CASSYSQGLGLNTEAFF. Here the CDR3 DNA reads TGTGCCAGCAGTTACTCGCAGGGGTTGGGCCTGAACACTGAAGCTTTCTTT.

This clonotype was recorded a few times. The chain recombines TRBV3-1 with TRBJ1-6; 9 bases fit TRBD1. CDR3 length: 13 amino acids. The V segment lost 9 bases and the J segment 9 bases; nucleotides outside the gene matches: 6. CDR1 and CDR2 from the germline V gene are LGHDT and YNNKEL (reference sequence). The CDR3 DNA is TGTGCCAGTATACAGGGGGCGGGTTCACCCCTCCACTTT. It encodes CASIQGAGSPLHF.

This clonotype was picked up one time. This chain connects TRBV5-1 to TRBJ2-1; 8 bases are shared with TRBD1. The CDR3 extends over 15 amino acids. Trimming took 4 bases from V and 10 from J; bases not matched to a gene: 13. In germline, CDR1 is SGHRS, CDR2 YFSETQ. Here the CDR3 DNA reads TGCGCCAGCAGCGTCGGACAGGGACCCTCCTACGAGCAGTTCTTC. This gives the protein CASSVGQGPSYEQFF.

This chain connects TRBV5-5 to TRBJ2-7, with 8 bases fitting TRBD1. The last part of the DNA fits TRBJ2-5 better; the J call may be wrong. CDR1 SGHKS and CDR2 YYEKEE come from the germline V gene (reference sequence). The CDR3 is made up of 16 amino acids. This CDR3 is CASSRAPEDRVKTQYF. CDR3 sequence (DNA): TGTGCCAGCAGCAGAGCGCCTGAGGACAGGGTGAAGACCCAGTACTTC.

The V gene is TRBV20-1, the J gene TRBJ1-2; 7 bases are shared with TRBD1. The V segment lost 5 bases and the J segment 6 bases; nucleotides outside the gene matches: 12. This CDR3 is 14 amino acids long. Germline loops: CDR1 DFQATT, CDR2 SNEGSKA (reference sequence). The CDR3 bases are TGCAGTGCTTCCCACAGGGGAGGAGTGGATGGCTACACCTTC. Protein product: CSASHRGGVDGYTF.

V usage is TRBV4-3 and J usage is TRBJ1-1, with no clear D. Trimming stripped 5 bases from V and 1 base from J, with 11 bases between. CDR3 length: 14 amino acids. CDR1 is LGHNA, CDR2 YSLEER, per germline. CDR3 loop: CASSKSVENTEAFF. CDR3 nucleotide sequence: TGCGCCAGCAGCAAAAGCGTCGAGAACACTGAAGCTTTCTTT.

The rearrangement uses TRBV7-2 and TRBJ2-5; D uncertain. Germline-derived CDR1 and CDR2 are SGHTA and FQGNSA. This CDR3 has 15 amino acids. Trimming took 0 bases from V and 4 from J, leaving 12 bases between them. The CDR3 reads CASSLARALGETQYF. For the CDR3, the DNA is TGTGCCAGCAGCTTAGCTAGAGCCCTTGGAGAGACCCAGTACTTC.

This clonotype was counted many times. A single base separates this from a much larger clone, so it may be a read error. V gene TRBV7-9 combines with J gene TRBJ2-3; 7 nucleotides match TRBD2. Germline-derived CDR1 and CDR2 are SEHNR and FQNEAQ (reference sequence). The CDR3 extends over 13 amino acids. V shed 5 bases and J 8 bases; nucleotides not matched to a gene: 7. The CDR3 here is CASSGGTTSTQYF. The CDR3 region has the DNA TGTGCCAGCAGCGGAGGGACTACTAGTACGCAGTATTTT.

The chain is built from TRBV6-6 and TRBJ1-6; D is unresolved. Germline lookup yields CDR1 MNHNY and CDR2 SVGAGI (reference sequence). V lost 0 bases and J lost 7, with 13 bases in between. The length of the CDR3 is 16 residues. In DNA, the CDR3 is TGTGCCAGCAGTTACTCGGTTACGGACCGAAATTCACCCCTCCACTTT. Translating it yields CASSYSVTDRNSPLHF.

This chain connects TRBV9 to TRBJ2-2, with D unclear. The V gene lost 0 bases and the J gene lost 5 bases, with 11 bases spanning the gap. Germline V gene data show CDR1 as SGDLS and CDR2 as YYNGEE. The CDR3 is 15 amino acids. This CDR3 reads CASSVEGPGTGELFF. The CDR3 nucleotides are TGTGCCAGCAGCGTAGAAGGGCCCGGTACCGGGGAGCTGTTTTTT.

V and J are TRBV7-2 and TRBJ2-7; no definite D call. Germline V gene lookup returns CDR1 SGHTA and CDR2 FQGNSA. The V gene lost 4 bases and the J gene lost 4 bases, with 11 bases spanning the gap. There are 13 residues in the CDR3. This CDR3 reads CASSSVDRYEQYF. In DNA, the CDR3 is TGTGCCAGCAGCTCAGTTGACCGGTACGAGCAGTACTTC.

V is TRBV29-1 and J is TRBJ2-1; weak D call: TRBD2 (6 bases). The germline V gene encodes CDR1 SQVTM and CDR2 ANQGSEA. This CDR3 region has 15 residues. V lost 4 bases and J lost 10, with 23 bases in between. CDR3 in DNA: TGCAGCGTTGTGGGAGGTCAACGGGGGTCCCACGAGCAGTTCTTC. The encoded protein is CSVVGGQRGSHEQFF.

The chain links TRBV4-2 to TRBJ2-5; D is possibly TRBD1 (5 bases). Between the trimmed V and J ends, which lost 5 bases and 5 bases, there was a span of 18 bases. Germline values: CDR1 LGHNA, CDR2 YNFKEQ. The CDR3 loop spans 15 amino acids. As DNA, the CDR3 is TGTGCCAGCAGCTCTCAACAAGGGGTTGACGAGACCCAGTACTTC. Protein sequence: CASSSQQGVDETQYF.

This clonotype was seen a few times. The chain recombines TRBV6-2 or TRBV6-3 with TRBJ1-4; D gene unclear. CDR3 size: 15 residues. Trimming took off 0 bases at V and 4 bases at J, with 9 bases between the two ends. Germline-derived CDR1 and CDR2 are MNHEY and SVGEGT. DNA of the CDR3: TGTGCCAGCAGTTACTCGGGCGGAGATAATGAAAAACTGTTTTTT. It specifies CASSYSGGDNEKLFF.

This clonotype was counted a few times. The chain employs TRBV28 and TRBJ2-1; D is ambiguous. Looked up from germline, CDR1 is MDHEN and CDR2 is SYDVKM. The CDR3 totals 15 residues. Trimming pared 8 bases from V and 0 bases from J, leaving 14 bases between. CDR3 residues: CASRYPQSSYNEQFF. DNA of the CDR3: TGTGCCAGCCGTTACCCCCAGTCCTCCTACAATGAGCAGTTCTTC.

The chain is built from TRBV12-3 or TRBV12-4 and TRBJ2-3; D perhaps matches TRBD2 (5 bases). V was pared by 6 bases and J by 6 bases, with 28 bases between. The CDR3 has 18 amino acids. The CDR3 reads CASSDWRTRSGPTDTQYF. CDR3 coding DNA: TGTGCCAGCAGCGACTGGCGGACTCGAAGCGGTCCCACGGATACGCAGTATTTT.

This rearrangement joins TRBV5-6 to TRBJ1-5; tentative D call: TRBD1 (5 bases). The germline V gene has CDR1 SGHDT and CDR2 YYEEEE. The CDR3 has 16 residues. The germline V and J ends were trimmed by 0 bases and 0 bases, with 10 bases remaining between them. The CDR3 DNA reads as TGTGCCAGCAGCTTGGTAGGGGCAGCTAGCAATCAGCCCCAGCATTTT. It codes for CASSLVGAASNQPQHF. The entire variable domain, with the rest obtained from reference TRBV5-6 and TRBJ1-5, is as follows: DAGVTQSPTHLIKTRGQQVTLRCSPKSGHDTVSWYQQALGQGPQFIFQYYEEEERQRGNFPDRFSGHQFPNYSSELNVNALLLGDSALYLCASSLVGAASNQPQHFGDGTRLSIL.

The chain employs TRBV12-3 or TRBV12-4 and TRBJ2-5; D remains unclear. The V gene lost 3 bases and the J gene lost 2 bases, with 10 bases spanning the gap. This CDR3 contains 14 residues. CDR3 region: CASSFLAGQETQYF. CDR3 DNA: TGTGCCAGCAGTTTTCTGGCAGGTCAAGAGACCCAGTACTTC.

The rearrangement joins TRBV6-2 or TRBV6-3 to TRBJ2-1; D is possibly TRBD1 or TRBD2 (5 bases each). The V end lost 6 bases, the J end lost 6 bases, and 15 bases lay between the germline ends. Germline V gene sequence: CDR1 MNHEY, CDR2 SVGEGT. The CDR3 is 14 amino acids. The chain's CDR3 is CASRRAPGGNEQFF. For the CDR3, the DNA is TGTGCCAGCAGACGAGCCCCTGGGGGCAATGAGCAGTTCTTC.

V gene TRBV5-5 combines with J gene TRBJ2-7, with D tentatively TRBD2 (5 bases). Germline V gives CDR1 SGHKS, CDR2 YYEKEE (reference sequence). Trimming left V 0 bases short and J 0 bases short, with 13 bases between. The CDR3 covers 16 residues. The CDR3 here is CASSLAFGGRSYEQYF. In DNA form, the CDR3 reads TGTGCCAGCAGCTTGGCCTTTGGCGGGCGCTCCTACGAGCAGTACTTC.

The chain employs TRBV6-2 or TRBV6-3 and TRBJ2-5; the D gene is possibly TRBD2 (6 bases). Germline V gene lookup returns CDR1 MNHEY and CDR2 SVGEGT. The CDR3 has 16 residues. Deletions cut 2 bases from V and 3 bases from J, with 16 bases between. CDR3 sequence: CASSYGPGRGEETQYF. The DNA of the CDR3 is TGTGCCAGCAGTTACGGGCCGGGGCGGGGTGAAGAGACCCAGTACTTC.

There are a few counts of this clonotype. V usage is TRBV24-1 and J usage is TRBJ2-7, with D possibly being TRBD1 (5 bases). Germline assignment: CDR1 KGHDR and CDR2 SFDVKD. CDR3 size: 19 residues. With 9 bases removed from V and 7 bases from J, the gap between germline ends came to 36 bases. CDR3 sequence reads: CATQGGGRTLPSSYNEQYF. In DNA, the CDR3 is TGTGCCACCCAGGGCGGCGGCCGGACACTCCCCAGCTCCTACAATGAGCAGTACTTC.